The clone carrying this TCR beta chain occurred a few times. Its antigen is unidentified. V shed 0 bases and J shed 3 bases, with 15 bases lying between them. The V gene's germline CDR1 is PRHDT and CDR2 FYEKMQ (reference sequence). The CDR3 spans 16 residues. The data were obtained in a study of post-analysis software for immune sequencing data. Findings and limits, study-wide: Higher frequency in patients than in controls was seen for 5 or 6 TRBV segments, with TRBV5-6, TRBV5-1 and TRBV20-1 among them. There was significantly lower normalized Chao1 diversity in multiple sclerosis patients than in controls.

The TCR beta cDNA libraries carried unique molecular identifiers. Out of about 0.95 to 10 million T cells, about 460,000 cDNA molecules were generated. TCRdb itself ran the PCR reads through MiXCR, one entry per CDR3 protein. The sample lists more than 500,000 distinct CDR3 sequences, around 36% occurring once. This sequence joins TRBV13 and TRBJ2-7; D is unclear. Sequenced: blood. The receptor was isolated from a girl between 2 and 17 years old with multiple sclerosis. CDR3 nucleotide sequence: TGTGCCAGCAGCTTAGGCTCCCCAGCGAGGCACTACGAGCAGTACTTC. Translation gives CASSLGSPARHYEQYF.